Shown below are 17 T cell receptor beta chains from a single sample sequenced in a study of cytomegalovirus exposure and HLA in healthy donors. Researchers ran the PCR with 60 Vbeta and 13 Jbeta primers. Measured with immunoSEQ multiplex PCR; TCRdb has only the in-frame clones, and not every one. The sample consists of roughly 120,000 clones, 15% of them appearing once. Sequenced material: PBMCs. These receptors came from a woman aged 18 to 35 in good health and CMV-seronegative.

This clone showed up just a few times. The chain carries TRBV29-1 and TRBJ2-7; TRBD1 is a possible D gene (6 bases). Deletions cut 3 bases from V and 1 base from J, with 10 bases between. The CDR3 extends over 13 amino acids. Germline V gives CDR1 SQVTM, CDR2 ANQGSEA. The CDR3 region is CSVESGESYEQYF. The CDR3 region has the DNA TGCAGCGTTGAGTCAGGGGAGTCCTACGAGCAGTACTTC.

This clone showed up just a few times. The CDR3 bases are TGTGCCAGCAGTGAGCGGGAATTCTCCTATAATTCACCCCTCCACTTT. Protein product: CASSEREFSYNSPLHF. This chain links TRBV6-1 with TRBJ1-6; unclear D gene. Germline CDR1 reads MNHNS; CDR2 reads SASEGT. V gave up 3 bases and J gave up 0 bases, with 9 bases separating them. The CDR3 has 16 residues.

The genes are TRBV29-1 and TRBJ2-5, with 7 positions matching TRBD1. The DNA end lines up better with TRBJ2-7; the J call may be wrong. Looked up from germline, CDR1 is SQVTM and CDR2 is ANQGSEA. The CDR3 runs 13 residues. CDR3 DNA: TGCAGCGTTTACTTGACAGGGTCCTACGAGCAGTACTTC. It translates to CSVYLTGSYEQYF.

This clone occurred a few times. This sequence joins TRBV4-1 and TRBJ1-4; no firm D call. Germline V lookup: CDR1 MGHRA, CDR2 YSYEKL. The V end lost 3 bases, the J end lost 2 bases, and 10 bases lay between the germline ends. CDR3 length: 15 amino acids. The CDR3 spells CASSHFSPTNEKLFF. Written as DNA, the CDR3 is TGCGCCAGCAGCCATTTTAGTCCCACTAATGAAAAACTGTTTTTT.

This rearrangement joins TRBV7-8 to TRBJ1-5; possible D gene TRBD1, 6 bases. Germline CDR1 reads SGHVS; CDR2 reads FQNEAQ. The CDR3 has 15 amino acids. Trimming took 0 bases from V and 7 from J, leaving 13 bases between them. This CDR3 reads CASSLAGGQGQPQHF. CDR3 coding DNA: TGTGCCAGCAGCTTAGCGGGGGGGCAGGGGCAGCCCCAGCATTTT.

This chain joins TRBV28 and TRBJ1-4; 9 nucleotides agree with TRBD1. The CDR3 runs 16 residues. J was trimmed by 0 bases and V by 5 bases; bases with no gene match: 4. Germline V gives CDR1 MDHEN, CDR2 SYDVKM. The CDR3 DNA reads TGTGCCAGCAGTGGACAGGGGCTAGCAACTAATGAAAAACTGTTTTTT. Encoded protein: CASSGQGLATNEKLFF.

The rearrangement joins TRBV9 to TRBJ2-6; maybe TRBD1 (6 bases). This CDR3 contains 17 residues. V was cut by 4 bases and J by 2 bases, with 16 bases left in between. Looked up from germline, CDR1 is SGDLS and CDR2 is YYNGEE. The CDR3 DNA sequence: TGTGCCAGCAGCCTGAGGGGGACCATAGCTGGGGCCAACGTCCTGACTTTC. Its protein product is CASSLRGTIAGANVLTF.

The chain recombines TRBV27 with TRBJ1-4, with D maybe TRBD1 (5 bases). The CDR3 length is 15 residues. Germline CDR1 is MNHEY and CDR2 is SMNVEV (reference sequence). The ends were cut back, 4 bases at V and 11 bases at J, with 20 bases in the middle. The DNA for the CDR3 is TGTGCCAGCAGTTACCAGGGTGATGGGGTGGAGAAACTGTTTTTT. Translated, it gives CASSYQGDGVEKLFF.

The chain joins TRBV7-2 to TRBJ2-3; TRBD2 matches 9 bases. V lost 10 bases to trimming and J lost 5 bases; unmatched junction nucleotides: 7. Germline V gene lookup returns CDR1 SGHTA and CDR2 FQGNSA. This CDR3 contains 13 residues. CDR3 amino acids: CATRGGVLDTQYF. The CDR3 nucleotides read TGTGCCACCCGCGGGGGGGTCTTAGATACGCAGTATTTT.

The V gene is TRBV10-3, the J gene TRBJ1-2; 8 bases match TRBD1. Unmatched junction bases numbered 4, after V lost 6 bases and J lost 4 bases. Looked up from germline, CDR1 is ENHRY and CDR2 is SYGVKD. CDR3 length: 13 amino acids. CDR3 coding DNA: TGTGCCATCAGCAGGGGGCGCGGCTATGGCTACACCTTC. This codes for CAISRGRGYGYTF.

This clone has only a few counts. The gene calls are TRBV28 and TRBJ1-4; D perhaps matches TRBD1 (5 bases). CDR1 and CDR2 from the germline V gene are MDHEN and SYDVKM. Trimming pared 5 bases from V and 8 bases from J, leaving 18 bases between. The CDR3 extends over 15 amino acids. The CDR3 DNA follows: TGTGCCAGCAGTAGCCCAGATGGGAGGGACGAAAAACTGTTTTTT. Protein sequence: CASSSPDGRDEKLFF.

The table lists this clone with a few counts. This chain links TRBV11-2 with TRBJ2-7; 7 bases fit TRBD1. The CDR3 covers 13 residues. Germline V gives CDR1 SGHAT, CDR2 FQNNGV. The junction had 3 bases not matched to a gene; V was cut back by 5 bases and J by 2 bases. The CDR3 protein is CASSRGQTYEQYF. DNA of the CDR3: TGTGCCAGCAGCAGGGGACAGACCTACGAGCAGTACTTC.

This clone was detected only a few times. The V and J genes are TRBV5-6 and TRBJ1-1, with 11 bases lining up with TRBD1. From germline, CDR1 is SGHDT and CDR2 YYEEEE. The trim removed 2 bases at V and 0 bases at J, leaving 3 bases unmatched. CDR3 length: 16 amino acids. The CDR3 sequence: CASSFGTGGLNTEAFF. CDR3 bases: TGTGCCAGCAGCTTTGGGACAGGGGGATTGAACACTGAAGCTTTCTTT.

This clone was seen a few times. The chain links TRBV28 to TRBJ2-7; D is possibly TRBD1 (6 bases). In germline, CDR1 is MDHEN, CDR2 SYDVKM. V was pared by 7 bases and J by 6 bases, with 13 bases between. CDR3 size: 12 residues. CDR3 sequence: CASTNSRGEQYF. CDR3 nucleotides: TGTGCCAGCACCAACTCCAGGGGCGAGCAGTACTTC. The variable domain in full, completed from reference TRBV28 and TRBJ2-7, reads DVKVTQSSRYLVKRTGEKVFLECVQDMDHENMFWYRQDPGLGLRLIYFSYDVKMKEKGDIPEGYSVSREKKERFSLILESASTNQTSMYLCASTNSRGEQYFGPGTRLTVT.

The CDR3 region is CASSYPGPQGSPLHF. The CDR3 nucleotides read TGTGCCAGCAGTTATCCCGGGCCCCAGGGTTCACCCCTCCACTTT. J is TRBJ1-6 and V is TRBV28, with D possibly TRBD1 on 5 matching bases. The germline V and J ends were trimmed by 4 bases and 9 bases, with 16 bases remaining between them. CDR3 size: 15 residues. CDR1 and CDR2 (germline): MDHEN, SYDVKM.

This clone occurred a few times. The rearrangement uses TRBV11-2 and TRBJ1-3; no clear D gene. The CDR3 is 16 residues long. V was pared by 3 bases and J by 0 bases, with 12 bases between. The germline V gene encodes CDR1 SGHAT and CDR2 FQNNGV. The CDR3 DNA sequence: TGTGCCAGCAGCTTTCGGGTCTTACTCTCTGGAAACACCATATATTTT. Translated, it gives CASSFRVLLSGNTIYF.

The chain uses TRBV5-1 and TRBJ2-4, with D possibly TRBD1 on 5 matching bases. The CDR3 is made up of 14 amino acids. Germline V gene lookup returns CDR1 SGHRS and CDR2 YFSETQ. V lost 1 base to trimming and J lost 8 bases, with 13 bases between them. The CDR3 loop reads CASSLYRPGDIQYF. As DNA, the CDR3 is TGCGCCAGCAGCTTGTACAGGCCTGGGGACATTCAGTACTTC.